This T cell receptor beta chain emerged from a study of somatic mutations in cytotoxic T cells in rheumatoid arthritis. TCRdb keeps only in-frame clones here, not all; method: immunoSEQ multiplex PCR. The table includes approximately 15,000 clones, about 80% detected once. This CDR3 has 13 residues. Trimming shortened V by 7 bases and J by 1 base, and 11 bases separated the two germline ends. Looked up from germline, CDR1 is MNHEY and CDR2 is SMNVEV (reference sequence). The TCR originated in an adult with rheumatoid arthritis. Sample: CD8+ T cells sorted from blood. The chain is built from TRBV27 and TRBJ2-7, with D perhaps matching TRBD2 (7 bases). CDR3 in DNA: TGTGCCAGCATGGGGGGGGCATCCTACGAGCAGTACTTC. Protein product: CASMGGASYEQYF.